One and the same sample provided the 26 T cell receptor beta chains below, sequenced in a study of technical replicates of blood from a few donors. Sequenced by immunoSEQ multiplex PCR; TCRdb stores in-frame clones only, minus some. The data contain fewer than 95,000 clones, over 85% of them singletons. Sequencing input: T cells isolated from PBMCs. The receptors were gathered from a human donor in good health.

In its sample, this clone was seen once. The chain is built from TRBV19 and TRBJ2-3; TRBD1 matches 8 bases. Germline values: CDR1 LNHDA, CDR2 SQIVND (reference sequence). CDR3 length equals 16 residues. Trimming cost V 6 bases and J 4 bases; bases outside gene matches: 12. CDR3 nucleotide sequence: TGTGCCAGTAGCCCTGACAGGGGTCCGCTCGCAGATACGCAGTATTTT. This encodes CASSPDRGPLADTQYF.

The J gene is TRBJ2-1, the V gene TRBV6-5; 7 bases line up with TRBD2. Looked up from germline, CDR1 is MNHEY and CDR2 is SVGAGI. CDR3 size: 12 residues. The trim removed 7 bases at V and 8 bases at J, leaving 5 bases unmatched. The CDR3 reads CASTQRGDEQFF. The CDR3 coding sequence is TGTGCCAGCACTCAACGGGGGGATGAGCAGTTCTTC.

The V and J genes are TRBV19 and TRBJ2-7; 7 nucleotides agree with TRBD1. After removal of 5 bases from V and 0 bases from J, the junction contained 7 bases not matched to a gene. The CDR3 spans 15 residues. Germline loops: CDR1 LNHDA, CDR2 SQIVND (reference sequence). The CDR3 DNA is TGTGCCAGTAGTCCTAGGACAGGTTCCTCCTACGAGCAGTACTTC. This gives the protein CASSPRTGSSYEQYF.

This chain connects TRBV6-5 to TRBJ2-2; 9 bases map to TRBD1. V lost 6 bases to trimming and J lost 1 base; unmatched junction nucleotides: 0. The CDR3 loop spans 14 amino acids. The germline V gene has CDR1 MNHEY and CDR2 SVGAGI. The CDR3 spells CASRDRGNTGELFF. In DNA, the CDR3 is TGTGCCAGCAGGGACAGGGGGAACACCGGGGAGCTGTTTTTT.

The DNA of the CDR3 is TGTGCCAGCAGCTTAGGTTTGGGAACAGGACAGGGAGATGAAAAACTGTTTTTT. This gives the protein CASSLGLGTGQGDEKLFF. V is TRBV7-2 and J is TRBJ1-4; 8 bases are a match to TRBD1. V was clipped by 1 base and J by 6 bases; unmatched bases: 13. This CDR3 comprises 18 residues. The V gene's germline CDR1 is SGHTA and CDR2 FQGNSA.

The rearrangement uses TRBV5-1 and TRBJ2-1, with 9 bases fitting TRBD1. V lost 1 base, J lost 7 bases, and 9 bases stayed unmatched. The CDR3 is 16 residues long. Germline values: CDR1 SGHRS, CDR2 YFSETQ. CDR3 protein: CASSLLGQGAGNEQFF. CDR3 sequence (DNA): TGCGCCAGCAGCTTGCTGGGACAGGGTGCAGGTAATGAGCAGTTCTTC.

This chain joins TRBV5-1 and TRBJ2-5, with 12 nucleotides matching TRBD2. From germline, CDR1 is SGHRS and CDR2 YFSETQ. The CDR3 length is 17 residues. With 3 bases clipped from V and 5 bases from J, the junction kept 11 bases outside the gene matches. The CDR3 loop is CASSSRTSGTPVETQYF. CDR3 bases: TGCGCCAGCAGCTCCCGGACTAGCGGGACTCCGGTGGAGACCCAGTACTTC.

V gene TRBV7-8 combines with J gene TRBJ2-5; D call uncertain. V was pared by 5 bases and J by 0 bases, with 16 bases between. In germline, CDR1 is SGHVS, CDR2 FQNEAQ. The CDR3 totals 16 residues. CDR3 protein: CASSRKLDKYQETQYF. The CDR3 DNA sequence: TGTGCCAGCAGCCGAAAGCTAGATAAGTACCAAGAGACCCAGTACTTC.

The chain couples TRBV28 to TRBJ2-7; 14 bases agree with TRBD2. The V gene end was trimmed by 3 bases and the J gene end by 7 bases; junction bases not matched to a gene: 5. This CDR3 contains 15 residues. CDR1 is MDHEN and CDR2 is SYDVKM in the germline V gene. CDR3 sequence (DNA): TGTGCCAGCAGTTTGGGACTAGCGGGAGTTGAGGAGCAGTACTTC. This codes for CASSLGLAGVEEQYF.

This chain uses TRBV25-1 with TRBJ2-3; D is ambiguous. The CDR3 length is 14 residues. Germline values: CDR1 MGHDK, CDR2 SYGVNS. V was trimmed by 0 bases and J by 5 bases, leaving 9 bases between them. The CDR3: CASSEYMRLDTQYF. CDR3 nucleotide sequence: TGTGCCAGCAGTGAATATATGAGATTAGATACGCAGTATTTT.

The J gene is TRBJ2-1, the V gene TRBV20-1; D not certain. The CDR3 loop spans 11 amino acids. V was cut by 7 bases and J by 5 bases, with 9 bases left in between. Germline V gene sequence: CDR1 DFQATT, CDR2 SNEGSKA (reference sequence). The CDR3 DNA reads as TGCAGTGGACTCAATAACAATGAGCAGTTCTTC. As protein: CSGLNNNEQFF.

This chain joins TRBV19 and TRBJ1-1; D is uncertain. The germline V and J ends were trimmed by 3 bases and 0 bases, with 11 bases remaining between them. Germline lookup yields CDR1 LNHDA and CDR2 SQIVND (reference sequence). The CDR3 sequence is 15 residues long. The CDR3 DNA follows: TGTGCCAGTAGTATTCTCTTCAGTTTGAACACTGAAGCTTTCTTT. It specifies CASSILFSLNTEAFF.

This chain links TRBV4-2 with TRBJ2-3; 13 bases are shared with TRBD2. This CDR3 has 17 residues. Per germline, CDR1 LGHNA and CDR2 YNFKEQ. The trim removed 0 bases at V and 4 bases at J, leaving 4 bases unmatched. This chain's CDR3 is CASSQELAGGPSDTQYF. DNA of the CDR3: TGTGCCAGCAGCCAAGAACTAGCGGGAGGGCCGTCAGATACGCAGTATTTT.

The chain carries TRBV7-9 and TRBJ2-1; 14 bases line up with TRBD2. Per the germline V gene, CDR1 is SEHNR and CDR2 is FQNEAQ (reference sequence). J gave up 9 bases and V 3 bases, and 7 bases lay outside the gene matches. CDR3 size: 16 residues. CDR3 loop: CASSLGLAGDVGEQFF. Here the CDR3 DNA reads TGTGCCAGCAGCTTGGGACTAGCGGGAGACGTTGGTGAGCAGTTCTTC.

In DNA, the CDR3 is TGTGCCAGTCAGGTCGGACAAACGAACACTGAAGCTTTCTTT. Translating it yields CASQVGQTNTEAFF. The chain is built from TRBV19 and TRBJ1-1; maybe TRBD1 (5 bases). The germline V gene has CDR1 LNHDA and CDR2 SQIVND (reference sequence). Trimming took off 8 bases at V and 1 base at J, with 14 bases between the two ends. CDR3 length: 14 amino acids.

The chain employs TRBV6-4 and TRBJ2-3; D might be TRBD2 (5 bases). Per germline, CDR1 MRHNA and CDR2 SNTAGT. The ends were cut back, 6 bases at V and 1 base at J, with 20 bases in the middle. This CDR3 has 17 residues. CDR3 in amino acids: CASSTKHFGIGTDTQYF. The CDR3 DNA follows: TGTGCCAGCAGCACAAAACACTTCGGGATTGGCACAGATACGCAGTATTTT.

The chain uses TRBV30 and TRBJ1-3; D uncertain. CDR1 and CDR2 (germline): GTSNPN, SVGIG (reference sequence). The CDR3 loop spans 13 amino acids. Deletions cut 0 bases from V and 1 base from J, with 4 bases between. The CDR3 sequence is CAWSVLSGNTIYF. The DNA of the CDR3 is TGTGCCTGGAGTGTACTATCTGGAAACACCATATATTTT.

The gene calls are TRBV7-2 and TRBJ1-1; perhaps TRBD1 as D (6 bases). The ends were cut back, 6 bases at V and 4 bases at J, with 12 bases in the middle. The CDR3 sequence is 13 residues long. Germline V CDR1 and CDR2: SGHTA, FQGNSA. The CDR3 DNA sequence: TGTGCCAGCAGACTAACAGGGCCCACTGAAGCTTTCTTT. Protein: CASRLTGPTEAFF.

The genes are TRBV19 and TRBJ1-5, with D perhaps matching TRBD1 (5 bases). Trimming took 5 bases from V and 0 from J, leaving 11 bases between them. Germline V lookup: CDR1 LNHDA, CDR2 SQIVND (reference sequence). This CDR3 has 15 residues. This CDR3 is CASSERGDSNQPQHF. The DNA for the CDR3 is TGTGCCAGTAGTGAACGGGGGGATAGCAATCAGCCCCAGCATTTT.

This chain joins TRBV6-5 and TRBJ1-1, with D hard to call. Germline loops: CDR1 MNHEY, CDR2 SVGAGI. The length of the CDR3 is 12 residues. Trimming took 7 bases from V and 1 from J, leaving 7 bases between them. DNA for the CDR3: TGTGCCAGCACTGAGGGGAACACTGAAGCTTTCTTT. As protein: CASTEGNTEAFF.

The V and J genes are TRBV6-5 and TRBJ2-7, with D tentatively TRBD1 (6 bases). CDR1 is MNHEY, CDR2 SVGAGI, per germline. With 4 bases removed from V and 5 bases from J, the gap between germline ends came to 9 bases. This CDR3 is built from 12 residues. The CDR3 DNA reads TGTGCCAGCAGTTTGACAGGACACGAGCAGTACTTC. It translates to CASSLTGHEQYF.

This sequence joins TRBV27 and TRBJ2-5, with 11 bases matching TRBD2. CDR1 is MNHEY, CDR2 SMNVEV, per germline (reference sequence). V gave up 8 bases and J gave up 5 bases; unmatched junction bases: 7. This CDR3 spans 14 amino acids. The CDR3: CASGELAGEETQYF. For the CDR3, the DNA is TGTGCCAGCGGAGAACTAGCGGGAGAGGAGACCCAGTACTTC.

DNA for the CDR3: TGTGCCAGCAGACGGGGGGGACTAGCGGGGGATACGCAGTATTTT. It yields the protein CASRRGGLAGDTQYF. The chain joins TRBV6-4 to TRBJ2-3; 13 bases are a match to TRBD2. Per germline, CDR1 MRHNA and CDR2 SNTAGT. V was pared by 6 bases and J by 6 bases, with 6 bases of the junction left unmatched. CDR3 length equals 15 residues.

The gene calls are TRBV4-1 and TRBJ2-6; D unresolved. Trimming pared 0 bases from V and 11 bases from J, leaving 5 bases between. The CDR3 totals 12 residues. The germline V gene has CDR1 MGHRA and CDR2 YSYEKL. The CDR3: CASSQDGYVLTF. The CDR3, as DNA: TGCGCCAGCAGCCAAGATGGCTACGTCCTGACTTTC.

For the CDR3, the DNA is TGCGCCAGCAGCCAATTAGAACAGGGGGTACATGGCTACACCTTC. It translates to CASSQLEQGVHGYTF. This chain links TRBV5-1 with TRBJ1-2; TRBD1 agrees at 8 bases. Germline CDR1 is SGHRS and CDR2 is YFSETQ. The CDR3 has 15 residues. The ends lost 4 bases at V and 6 bases at J; junction bases unmatched: 11.

V usage is TRBV14 and J usage is TRBJ1-1; weak D call: TRBD1 (6 bases). CDR3 length equals 20 residues. V lost 2 bases, J lost 7 bases, and 32 bases lay in between. CDR1 is SGHDN and CDR2 is FVKESK in the germline V gene. The CDR3 sequence is CASSQRRPGAGRGTNYEAFF. CDR3 in DNA: TGTGCCAGCAGCCAAAGAAGGCCCGGGGCAGGGAGGGGGACGAACTATGAAGCTTTCTTT.